These T cell receptor beta chains were read from a single sample in a study of CD8+ T cells in alopecia areata. Profiling relied on immunoSEQ multiplex PCR, and the TCRdb table lists in-frame clones only, not all of them. Of some 190,000 clones listed, about three fifths are singletons. The input for sequencing was CD4+ T cells sorted from blood, taken at week 24, from a patient treated with tofacitinib. These receptors came from a human donor with alopecia areata. Each CDR3 is given with its conserved first and last residue.

CDR3 protein: CASSLGYGSTGELFF
J gene: TRBJ2-2
V gene: TRBV13

CDR3 protein: CSVGSNSYEQYF
J gene: TRBJ2-7
V gene: TRBV29-1

CDR3 protein: CSVEAHTGELFF
J gene: TRBJ2-2
V gene: TRBV29-1

CDR3 protein: CASSLASADSLEKLFF
J gene: TRBJ1-4
V gene: TRBV7-6

CDR3 protein: CASSPIKNFGNQPQHF
J gene: TRBJ1-5
V gene: TRBV28

CDR3 protein: CASSQDGRGSPLHF
J gene: TRBJ1-6
V gene: TRBV7-9

CDR3 protein: CASSSRRGGYGYTF
J gene: TRBJ1-2
V gene: TRBV5-6

CDR3 protein: CSAKAQRHGYTF
J gene: TRBJ1-2
V gene: TRBV29-1

CDR3 protein: CASSSDSGTQYF
J gene: TRBJ2-5
V gene: TRBV5-1

CDR3 protein: CASSFPGQSNQPQHF
J gene: TRBJ1-5
V gene: TRBV28

CDR3 protein: CSVAVGQGRYEQYF
J gene: TRBJ2-7
V gene: TRBV29-1

CDR3 protein: CASSLEEGPYEQYF
J gene: TRBJ2-7
V gene: TRBV5-1

CDR3 protein: CASSVAQGIHTDTQYF
J gene: TRBJ2-3
V gene: TRBV9

CDR3 protein: CASMAGYSNQPQHF
J gene: TRBJ1-5
V gene: TRBV19

CDR3 protein: CAWVELNHYTF
J gene: TRBJ1-2
V gene: TRBV30

CDR3 protein: CASSLAGQENGELFF
J gene: TRBJ2-2
V gene: TRBV5-1

CDR3 protein: CASSQDSQGGQPQHF
J gene: TRBJ1-5
V gene: TRBV4-3

CDR3 protein: CASSLAGTTSNQPQHF
J gene: TRBJ1-5
V gene: TRBV7-2

CDR3 protein: CAWKLTGRNQPQHF
J gene: TRBJ1-5
V gene: TRBV30

CDR3 protein: CASTTVGNTIYF
J gene: TRBJ1-3
V gene: TRBV10-2

CDR3 protein: CASSQEGRGNYGYTF
J gene: TRBJ1-2
V gene: TRBV4-3

CDR3 protein: CSVEVRQGTTEAFF
J gene: TRBJ1-1
V gene: TRBV29-1

CDR3 protein: CAWQTGSEKLFF
J gene: TRBJ1-4
V gene: TRBV30

CDR3 protein: CASSKSRGSTEEAFF
J gene: TRBJ1-1
V gene: TRBV2

CDR3 protein: CASFSISSYNEQFF
J gene: TRBJ2-1
V gene: TRBV2

CDR3 protein: CASSTKPGPTGYTF
J gene: TRBJ1-2
V gene: TRBV7-9

CDR3 protein: CAWSVKAGGPRFF
J gene: TRBJ2-1
V gene: TRBV30

CDR3 protein: CASSSGQYQETQYF
J gene: TRBJ2-5
V gene: TRBV7-9

CDR3 protein: CASSQLDLVTSREQYF
J gene: TRBJ2-7
V gene: TRBV4-1

CDR3 protein: CASSLGQVDQETQYF
J gene: TRBJ2-5
V gene: TRBV5-1

CDR3 protein: CASSTGPRETQYF
J gene: TRBJ2-5
V gene: TRBV7-7

CDR3 protein: CASSESENTDTQYF
J gene: TRBJ2-3
V gene: TRBV25-1

CDR3 protein: CAAKTPEYEQYF
J gene: TRBJ2-7
V gene: TRBV10-3

CDR3 protein: CASSVVTSGGGELFF
J gene: TRBJ2-2
V gene: TRBV9

CDR3 protein: CASSIHGTGEAFF
J gene: TRBJ1-1
V gene: TRBV9

CDR3 protein: CAWSENSINEKLFF
J gene: TRBJ1-4
V gene: TRBV30

CDR3 protein: CSGFLAGGLSYNEQFF
J gene: TRBJ2-1
V gene: TRBV29-1

CDR3 protein: CAISESGGSGSPLHF
J gene: TRBJ1-6
V gene: TRBV10-3

CDR3 protein: CASSLQLAGGVTGELFF
J gene: TRBJ2-2
V gene: TRBV7-7

CDR3 protein: CSGAQGTGQETQYF
J gene: TRBJ2-5
V gene: TRBV29-1

CDR3 protein: CASSAGAGVAYF
J gene: TRBJ2-4
V gene: TRBV5-6

CDR3 protein: CASSQNSGSLTYEQYF
J gene: TRBJ2-7
V gene: TRBV14

CDR3 protein: CASSKDGDTQYF
J gene: TRBJ2-3
V gene: TRBV21-1